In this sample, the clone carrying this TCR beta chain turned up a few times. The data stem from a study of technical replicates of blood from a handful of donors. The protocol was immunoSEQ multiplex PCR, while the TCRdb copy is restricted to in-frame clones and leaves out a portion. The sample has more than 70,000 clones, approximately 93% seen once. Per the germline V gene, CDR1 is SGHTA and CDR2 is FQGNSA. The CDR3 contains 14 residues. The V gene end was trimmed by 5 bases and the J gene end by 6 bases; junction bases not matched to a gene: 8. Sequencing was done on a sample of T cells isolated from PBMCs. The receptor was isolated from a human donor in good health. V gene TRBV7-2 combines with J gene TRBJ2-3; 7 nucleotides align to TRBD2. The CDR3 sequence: CASSPGLVGDTQYF. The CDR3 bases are TGTGCCAGCAGCCCCGGACTAGTAGGGGATACGCAGTATTTT.